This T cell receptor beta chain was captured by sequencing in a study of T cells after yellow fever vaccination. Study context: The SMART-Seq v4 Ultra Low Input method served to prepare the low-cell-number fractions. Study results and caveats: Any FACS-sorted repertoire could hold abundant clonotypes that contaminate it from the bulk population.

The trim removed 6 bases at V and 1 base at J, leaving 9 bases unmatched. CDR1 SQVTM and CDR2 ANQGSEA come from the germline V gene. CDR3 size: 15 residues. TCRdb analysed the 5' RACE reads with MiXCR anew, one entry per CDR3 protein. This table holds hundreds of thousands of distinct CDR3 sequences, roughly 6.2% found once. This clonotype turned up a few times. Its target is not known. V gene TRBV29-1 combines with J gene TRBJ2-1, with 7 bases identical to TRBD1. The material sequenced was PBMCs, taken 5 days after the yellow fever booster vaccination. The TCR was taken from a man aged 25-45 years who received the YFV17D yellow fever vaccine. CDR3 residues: CSVATGQLSYNEQFF. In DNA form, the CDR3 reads TGCAGCGTCGCAACGGGACAGCTTTCCTACAATGAGCAGTTCTTC.